The present T cell receptor (beta chain) was sequenced within a study of blood T cell repertoires in COVID-19 (TCRdb year 2020). At the level of the whole study: Samples from collaborators originated in the United States, Italy and Spain and spanned both the acute and convalescent phases of COVID-19. Samples came from the ongoing ImmuneRACE study (first 160 participants) plus 1,254 subjects from 6 global collaborators. Where available, HLA class I and class II types were obtained from metadata supplied by the sample provider rather than from assay-based typing. Sample metadata almost always included a de-identified subject ID, COVID-19 status, age in years and sex. The repertoires were released in a freely available public database intended as a resource for research on the immune response to SARS-CoV-2. The prospective study material was composed of cDNA or gDNA derived from T cells, B-cell-depleted T cells, or PBMCs. Subjects who had been exposed to COVID-19, were actively infected with it, or had recovered from it provided the deeply sampled blood TCRbeta repertoires that made up the dataset.

Enrolling through a virtual design, the prospective study's participants ranged in age from roughly 18 to 90 years and lived across 20 to 30 United States geographic areas. In the prospective study, participants were assigned to cohorts based on the clinical history participants reported in a screening survey and a study questionnaire. Exposed participants had been in contact with someone with a PCR-confirmed or clinician-diagnosed COVID-19 case within 2 weeks of study entry. Each participant in the prospective study had whole blood, serum and a nasopharyngeal or oropharyngeal swab collected by mobile phlebotomists. Additional blood draws and questionnaires over a 2-month period could optionally be provided by prospective study participants. Blood samples from the prospective study were shipped frozen or at room temperature prior to DNA extraction. Turning to this clone: Which antigen it targets is not known. It has no much larger one-base neighbor in the sample; base qualities were not kept.

TCRbeta CDR3 regions were amplified from genomic DNA by means of the immunoSEQ Assay, a bias-controlled multiplex PCR. The paper's data handling went like this. The number of nucleated cells in each sample was estimated by amplification of reference gene primers within the assay. To quantify the absolute abundance of each unique TCRbeta CDR3 rearrangement, sequence reads were collapsed and filtered. Productive Simpson clonality was computed per sample as the square root of Simpson's diversity index over productive rearrangements. TCRdb carries this immuneACCESS record with in-frame sequences only. Its versions omit some clonotypes, under half of them owing to an unresolved V gene in the studies checked, with the rest unexplained. V and J calls and clone size come straight from that table; D and trimming were deduced from the DNA. The table for this sample lists 250,000 or so clones; 91% of them were counted only once. Clones ranked in the top ten supply 2.5% to 3% of the sample.

What the authors observed across the whole study: How much clinical and demographic metadata was included differed by source and by participant, and the metadata was provided uncurated.

The junction shows trimming of 4 bases on V and 4 bases on J, plus 10 bases between the germline ends. The CDR3 measures 13 amino acids from cysteine to phenylalanine. The read is trimmed to its CDR3 DNA, 39 bases read in frame from base 1. The germline V gene (reference sequence) supplies CDR1 LGHDT and CDR2 YNNKEL. The source of this sequence is a man aged 40-55 years who had been exposed to COVID-19. Specimen: PBMCs or T cells enriched from blood (not recorded which). The rearranged segments are TRBV3-1 (or the pseudogene TRBV3-2) and TRBJ1-1; too little of a D gene remains to name it. The DNA is as follows: TGTGCCAGCAGCCGGACTCGGGTCACTGAAGCTTTCTTT. This yields the protein CASSRTRVTEAFF.